These 22 T cell receptor beta chains came from one sample sequenced in a study of blood T cell repertoires in COVID-19. The data were produced by immunoSEQ multiplex PCR, yet TCRdb's version contains in-frame clones alone and is incomplete. The sample holds under 200,000 clones; roughly 84% are singletons and the top ten take approximately 14%. The sample taken for sequencing was peripheral blood. The receptors stem from a man younger than 30 with active or convalescent COVID-19.

The CDR3, as DNA: TGTGCCTGGGGACTACCAAACAGGTATAGCAATCAGCCCCAGCATTTT. It codes for CAWGLPNRYSNQPQHF. V is TRBV30 and J is TRBJ1-5; weak D call: TRBD1 (5 bases). The germline gives CDR1 GTSNPN, CDR2 SVGIG (reference sequence). The CDR3 is 16 amino acids. V was shortened by 5 bases and J by 0 bases, with 17 bases between the two germline ends. The full variable domain, with the rest looked up from reference TRBV30 and TRBJ1-5, is SQTIHQWPATLVQPVGSPLSLECTVEGTSNPNLYWYRQAAGRGLQLLFYSVGIGQISSEVPQNLSASRPQDRQFILSSKKLLLSDSGFYLCAWGLPNRYSNQPQHFGDGTRLSIL.

This clone was recorded once. Other nucleotide sequences in the sample specify the same CDR3. This sequence joins TRBV3-1 (or the pseudogene TRBV3-2) and TRBJ2-5; TRBD2 aligns across 10 bases. V shed 0 bases and J 2 bases; nucleotides not matched to a gene: 9. The CDR3 is made up of 18 amino acids. The germline gives CDR1 LGHDT, CDR2 YNNKEL (reference sequence). CDR3 amino acids: CASSQDKGLAGAQETQYF. CDR3 DNA sequence: TGTGCCAGCAGCCAAGATAAAGGCCTAGCGGGGGCACAAGAGACCCAGTACTTC.

The V gene is TRBV6-1, the J gene TRBJ2-1; TRBD1 aligns across 11 bases. V gave up 0 bases and J gave up 7 bases; unmatched junction bases: 8. CDR1 MNHNS and CDR2 SASEGT come from the germline V gene. There are 17 residues in the CDR3. The CDR3 nucleotides read TGTGCCAGCAGTGAAGCCCGGGACAGGGGGAAAGGTAATGAGCAGTTCTTC. As protein: CASSEARDRGKGNEQFF.

The chain joins TRBV13 to TRBJ2-4; 7 bases align to TRBD2. With 6 bases clipped from V and 3 bases from J, the junction kept 5 bases outside the gene matches. Germline assignment: CDR1 PRHDT and CDR2 FYEKMQ (reference sequence). This CDR3 spans 14 amino acids. CDR3 in amino acids: CASRRAGNKNIQYF. In DNA form, the CDR3 reads TGTGCCAGCAGGCGAGCGGGGAACAAAAACATTCAGTACTTC.

This clone was observed once. The chain couples TRBV6-5 to TRBJ2-7; a possible D gene is TRBD2 (6 bases). CDR3 size: 11 residues. V lost 10 bases and J lost 0, with 7 bases in between. Germline values: CDR1 MNHEY, CDR2 SVGAGI. The CDR3 spells CATGSSYEQYF. CDR3 coding DNA: TGTGCCACCGGGAGCTCCTACGAGCAGTACTTC.

Of note for this clone: The junction departs from the called germline gene at one end, perhaps through a read error. The J gene is TRBJ1-1, the V gene TRBV19; 8 bases agree with TRBD1. The CDR3 is 17 amino acids. Germline CDR1 and CDR2: LNHDA and SQIVND (reference sequence). CDR3 coding DNA: TGTGCCAGTAGAATAGTCGGGCAGGGGGCGGCTGGGACTGAAGCTTTCTTT. This translates into CASRIVGQGAAGTEAFF.

The chain has TRBV19 and TRBJ2-4; 7 bases map to TRBD2. Germline lookup yields CDR1 LNHDA and CDR2 SQIVND (reference sequence). Germline trimming cut 8 bases from V and 8 bases from J; bases unmatched to any gene: 9. This CDR3 comprises 13 residues. The CDR3 protein is CASSPGRKDIQYF. Here the CDR3 DNA reads TGTGCCAGTTCCCCCGGGAGGAAGGACATTCAGTACTTC.

The chain is built from TRBV12-3 or TRBV12-4 and TRBJ2-7; 7 nucleotides match TRBD1. V shed 6 bases and J 5 bases; nucleotides not matched to a gene: 4. The CDR3 totals 12 residues. The CDR3 bases are TGTGCCAGCAGGACAGGGTTGGACGAGCAGTACTTC. The encoded protein is CASRTGLDEQYF.

This clone was recorded only once. The V and J genes are TRBV1 and TRBJ2-7; the D segment call TRBD2 is taken from the table without a DNA check. TRBV1 is classified as a pseudogene. The CDR3 spans 17 residues. The CDR3: CTSSQDKGGGPTYEQYF. CDR3 nucleotides: TGCACCAGCAGCCAAGATAAGGGCGGGGGGCCAACCTACGAGCAGTACTTC.

This clone came up once. This chain connects TRBV11-2 to TRBJ1-1; D remains unclear. This CDR3 comprises 14 residues. The V end was cut by 5 bases, the J end by 3 bases, with 13 bases between. CDR1 SGHAT and CDR2 FQNNGV come from the germline V gene. DNA of the CDR3: TGTGCCAGCAGCCGTGGAGGTTTAGACACTGAAGCTTTCTTT. Translation gives CASSRGGLDTEAFF.

The chain carries TRBV10-3 and TRBJ2-6; 9 bases fit TRBD1. V was pared by 2 bases and J by 2 bases, with 7 bases of the junction left unmatched. This CDR3 is 18 amino acids long. CDR1 ENHRY and CDR2 SYGVKD come from the germline V gene. The CDR3 loop reads CAISEPRGTGTGANVLTF. The CDR3 bases are TGTGCCATCAGTGAGCCTCGCGGGACAGGGACTGGGGCCAACGTCCTGACTTTC.

The genes are TRBV27 and TRBJ2-1; 7 bases are shared with TRBD2. Germline CDR1 is MNHEY and CDR2 is SMNVEV (reference sequence). V gave up 7 bases and J gave up 0 bases; unmatched junction bases: 9. CDR3 length: 16 residues. CDR3 DNA sequence: TGTGCCAGCAATAAAAGACTAGCAGACTCCTACAATGAGCAGTTCTTC. Translation: CASNKRLADSYNEQFF.

V and J are TRBV11-3 and TRBJ2-1, with 7 bases aligning to TRBD2. The V gene end was trimmed by 3 bases and the J gene end by 1 base; junction bases not matched to a gene: 3. Looked up from germline, CDR1 is SGHNT and CDR2 is YENEEA. The CDR3 runs 15 residues. The CDR3 region is CASSLEGGSYNEQFF. CDR3 nucleotide sequence: TGTGCCAGCAGCTTGGAGGGAGGGTCCTACAATGAGCAGTTCTTC.

Remarks on this clone: A read error may produce the germline difference seen at one junction end. Other nucleotide sequences from this sample produce the same CDR3. The chain uses TRBV5-4 and TRBJ2-5; no clear D gene. Germline values: CDR1 SGHNT, CDR2 YYREEE (reference sequence). The CDR3 has 13 residues. For the CDR3, the DNA is TGTGCCAGCAGTTTGGAGTACTCGGAGACCCAGTACTTC. Translating it yields CASSLEYSETQYF.

V and J are TRBV9 and TRBJ1-5; no reliable D call. The CDR3 sequence is 14 residues long. The V gene's germline CDR1 is SGDLS and CDR2 YYNGEE. V lost 3 bases and J 0 bases, leaving 7 bases between the germline ends. The CDR3 sequence: CASSDRYSNQPQHF. CDR3 DNA sequence: TGTGCCAGCAGCGACCGGTATAGCAATCAGCCCCAGCATTTT. The full variable domain, in which reference TRBV9 and TRBJ1-5 provide the parts outside the CDR3, is DSGVTQTPKHLITATGQRVTLRCSPRSGDLSVYWYQQSLDQGLQFLIQYYNGEERAKGNILERFSAQQFPDLHSELNLSSLELGDSALYFCASSDRYSNQPQHFGDGTRLSIL.

This chain uses TRBV6-5 with TRBJ1-1; D ambiguous. Germline V gene data show CDR1 as MNHEY and CDR2 as SVGAGI. This CDR3 is 15 amino acids long. V lost 0 bases and J 1 base, leaving 9 bases between the germline ends. The CDR3 region has the DNA TGTGCCAGCAGTTACTCTATTAATAGGAACACTGAAGCTTTCTTT. Protein product: CASSYSINRNTEAFF.

The V and J genes are TRBV6-6 and TRBJ2-7; possibly TRBD1 for D (5 bases). The germline V and J ends were trimmed by 4 bases and 3 bases, with 13 bases remaining between them. CDR1 MNHNY and CDR2 SVGAGI come from the germline V gene (reference sequence). The CDR3 runs 14 residues. The CDR3: CASSSQVRVYEQYF. The CDR3 DNA sequence: TGTGCCAGCAGTTCCCAGGTCAGGGTCTACGAGCAGTACTTC.

The rearrangement links TRBV13 to TRBJ1-4, with 9 nucleotides matching TRBD1. This CDR3 comprises 14 residues. With 1 base clipped from V and 7 bases from J, the junction kept 1 base outside the gene matches. Germline loops: CDR1 PRHDT, CDR2 FYEKMQ (reference sequence). CDR3 bases: TGTGCCAGCAGCTTAGCGGGACAGGGTGAAAAACTGTTTTTT. Translated: CASSLAGQGEKLFF.

This chain connects TRBV27 to TRBJ1-4; D call uncertain. Germline CDR1 MNHEY, CDR2 SMNVEV (reference sequence). Between the trimmed V and J ends, which lost 1 base and 3 bases, there was a span of 9 bases. This CDR3 has 15 residues. The CDR3 nucleotides read TGTGCCAGCAGTTTATTCGGTTTGGCTAATGAAAAACTGTTTTTT. Encoded protein: CASSLFGLANEKLFF.

This clone was detected only once. The chain combines TRBV2 with TRBJ2-1; 9 nucleotides agree with TRBD2. V trimming: 7 bases; J trimming: 5 bases; junction bases outside the gene matches: 6. This CDR3 is 14 amino acids long. Germline V gene sequence: CDR1 SNHLY, CDR2 FYNNEI. DNA for the CDR3: TGTGCCAGCAATACAGCGGGGGGCAACAATGAGCAGTTCTTC. As protein: CASNTAGGNNEQFF.

The J gene is TRBJ2-2, the V gene TRBV27; D unresolved. The CDR3 length is 11 residues. V lost 7 bases, J lost 7 bases, and 7 bases lay in between. CDR1 is MNHEY, CDR2 SMNVEV, per germline (reference sequence). The CDR3 DNA reads as TGTGCCAGCAATGGCGGCGGGGAGCTGTTTTTT. This encodes CASNGGGELFF.

This clone was recorded only once. This chain joins TRBV5-5 and TRBJ2-6, with D maybe TRBD2 (5 bases). CDR1 and CDR2 from the germline V gene are SGHKS and YYEKEE (reference sequence). This CDR3 has 16 amino acids. The V end lost 1 base, the J end lost 2 bases, and 10 bases lay between the germline ends. CDR3 DNA: TGTGCCAGCAGCTTGTTACTAGGGCCTGGGGCCAACGTCCTGACTTTC. Its translation: CASSLLLGPGANVLTF.